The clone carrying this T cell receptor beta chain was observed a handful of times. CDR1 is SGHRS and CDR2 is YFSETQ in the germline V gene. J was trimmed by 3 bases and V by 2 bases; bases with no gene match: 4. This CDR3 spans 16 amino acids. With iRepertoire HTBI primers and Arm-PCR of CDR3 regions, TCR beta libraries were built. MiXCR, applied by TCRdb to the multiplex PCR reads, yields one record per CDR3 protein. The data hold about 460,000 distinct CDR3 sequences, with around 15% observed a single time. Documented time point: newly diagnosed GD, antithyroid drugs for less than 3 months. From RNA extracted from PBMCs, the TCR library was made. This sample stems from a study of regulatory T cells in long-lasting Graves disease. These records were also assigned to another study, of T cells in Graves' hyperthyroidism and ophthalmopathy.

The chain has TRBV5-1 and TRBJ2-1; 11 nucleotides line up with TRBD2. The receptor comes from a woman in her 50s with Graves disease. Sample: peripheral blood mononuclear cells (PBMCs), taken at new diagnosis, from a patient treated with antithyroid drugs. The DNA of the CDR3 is TGCGCCAGCAGCTTCTCGACTAGCGGGGTCTACAATGAGCAGTTCTTC. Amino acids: CASSFSTSGVYNEQFF.